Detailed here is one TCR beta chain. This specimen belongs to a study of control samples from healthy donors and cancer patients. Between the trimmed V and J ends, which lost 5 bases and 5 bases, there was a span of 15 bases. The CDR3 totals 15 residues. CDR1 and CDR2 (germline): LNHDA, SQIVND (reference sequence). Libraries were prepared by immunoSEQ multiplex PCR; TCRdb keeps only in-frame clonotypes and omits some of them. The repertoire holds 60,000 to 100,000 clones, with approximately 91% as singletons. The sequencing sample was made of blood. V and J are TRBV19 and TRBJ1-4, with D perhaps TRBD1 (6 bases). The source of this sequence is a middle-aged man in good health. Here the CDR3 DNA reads TGTGCCAGTAGTTCCCGACAGGCCCCGAATGAAAAACTGTTTTTT. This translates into CASSSRQAPNEKLFF.